The 8 T cell receptor beta chains listed next were all sequenced from one sample in a study of blood T cell repertoires in COVID-19. Repertoires were generated with immunoSEQ multiplex PCR, while TCRdb's copy carries only in-frame clones and drops some. The table shows 210,000 or so clones, with around 86% occurring only once. The sequenced material came from peripheral blood. The receptor source for this set is a man in his forties or fifties with acute or convalescent COVID-19.

This chain links TRBV13 with TRBJ2-3; 8 bases map to TRBD1. The germline V gene encodes CDR1 PRHDT and CDR2 FYEKMQ (reference sequence). The CDR3 runs 15 residues. With 5 bases clipped from V and 0 bases from J, the junction kept 4 bases outside the gene matches. Written as DNA, the CDR3 is TGTGCCAGCAGCCGTGGACAGGGAAGCACAGATACGCAGTATTTT. It specifies CASSRGQGSTDTQYF.

This clone has a single count. The rearrangement uses TRBV9 and TRBJ1-2; D is undetermined. Trimming took 0 bases from V and 3 from J, leaving 9 bases between them. This CDR3 is built from 14 residues. Germline V lookup: CDR1 SGDLS, CDR2 YYNGEE. The CDR3: CASSVGPKDYGYTF. The CDR3 nucleotides read TGTGCCAGCAGCGTAGGGCCCAAAGACTATGGCTACACCTTC.

The chain employs TRBV6-5 and TRBJ1-5; TRBD1 matches at 8 bases. This CDR3 spans 14 amino acids. Germline-derived CDR1 and CDR2 are MNHEY and SVGAGI. Trimming cost V 4 bases and J 7 bases; bases outside gene matches: 6. DNA for the CDR3: TGTGCCAGCAGTTCCGGACAGGGAACCCAGCCCCAGCATTTT. Amino acids: CASSSGQGTQPQHF.

The CDR3 DNA reads as TGTGCCAGCAGCTGGATAGGGGACAGGGCAATCTATGGCTACACCTTC. This encodes CASSWIGDRAIYGYTF. This chain joins TRBV5-8 and TRBJ1-2; 9 bases fit TRBD1. CDR3 length: 16 amino acids. V shed 3 bases, J shed 4 bases, and the junction held 10 bases outside the gene matches. The germline CDR1 and CDR2 sequences are SGHTS and YDEGEE. The whole variable domain, filled in from reference TRBV5-8 and TRBJ1-2, reads EAGVTQSPTHLIKTRGQQATLRCSPISGHTSVYWYQQALGLGLQFLLWYDEGEERNRGNFPPRFSGRQFPNYSSELNVNALELEDSALYLCASSWIGDRAIYGYTFGSGTRLTVV.

V gene TRBV10-2 combines with J gene TRBJ2-1; D gene ambiguous. This CDR3 comprises 12 residues. Looked up from germline, CDR1 is WSHSY and CDR2 is SAAADI. V lost 4 bases to trimming and J lost 5 bases, with 6 bases between them. In DNA, the CDR3 is TGCGCCAGCAGTGTAGTCAACAATGAGCAGTTCTTC. It yields the protein CASSVVNNEQFF.

The chain links TRBV12-3 or TRBV12-4 to TRBJ1-4; a possible D gene is TRBD1 (5 bases). V gave up 3 bases and J gave up 11 bases, with 10 bases separating them. The CDR3 is 12 residues long. The CDR3 DNA follows: TGTGCCAGCAGTTTGGCCCAGGGCAAACTGTTTTTT. Its translation: CASSLAQGKLFF.

This clone has a handful of counts. V usage is TRBV5-8 and J usage is TRBJ1-2; 10 bases align to TRBD1. The CDR3 has 15 amino acids. Germline V gene data show CDR1 as SGHTS and CDR2 as YDEGEE. V lost 6 bases to trimming and J lost 7 bases; unmatched junction nucleotides: 12. CDR3 DNA sequence: TGTGCCAGCAACCGACAGGGGGCGAGATATGGTGGCTACACCTTC. Encoded protein: CASNRQGARYGGYTF.

This clone showed up just a few times. This chain uses TRBV2 with TRBJ1-6; the D gene is possibly TRBD1 (5 bases). In germline, CDR1 is SNHLY, CDR2 FYNNEI. With 3 bases removed from V and 0 bases from J, the gap between germline ends came to 12 bases. This CDR3 region has 17 residues. The CDR3 nucleotides are TGTGCCAGCAGTGAGACAGTCTTTAGCTCCTATAATTCACCCCTCCACTTT. Its protein is CASSETVFSSYNSPLHF.